This TCR beta chain was documented in a study of blood T cells in healthy people across ages (dated by TCRdb to 2013 to 2016). Background for the entire study: In model experiments, template switching captured about one uniquely barcoded TCR beta cDNA molecule for every two T cells. The study measured age-related changes in TCR beta repertoire diversity using deep sequencing normalized with unique cDNA molecular identifiers. Donors were grouped into four age groups: young (average 16 years), middle-aged (roughly 38), aged (about 59) and long-lived (less than 85). To avoid experimental bias, donors of different ages were spread randomly across the sequencing lanes. Two additional independent replicas of 1 million unique cDNA reads from the same blood draw were analyzed for two donors (one aged 18 to 30 and one aged 80 or older).

What the research found in general, with its limitations: Conclusive comparison of naive and antigen-experienced compartments was prevented by the profiling of bulk unsorted PBMCs. Compared with the aged group, the long-lived group had more naive CD4+ T cells, fewer expanded clones and increased TCR diversity, suggesting age selection. Estimates of total diversity from one million sequenced T cells were regarded as lower bounds and underestimates. The CMV infection status of donors was not known, potentially confounding age-related changes in expanded clonotypes. The percentage of naive T cells measured by flow cytometry correlated strongly with observed TCR beta diversity. As age increased, observed TCR beta diversity per million T cells dropped in a roughly linear way, and a significant reduction was already evident by age roughly 36.

The donors were some 36 Caucasian individuals from Russia, aged roughly 6 to 95 years, who were systemically healthy. Each donor gave ten milliliters of peripheral blood, drawn into EDTA-treated Vacutainer tubes. Ficoll-Paque density-gradient centrifugation was used to isolate PBMCs, with at least 7 million per sample. Trizol reagent was used to extract total RNA from the PBMCs, yielding at least 5.5 micrograms per sample. The percentages of naive CD45RAhigh/CD27high T cells were determined by flow cytometry on a PBMC aliquot from every donor. V sheds 11 bases and J sheds 2 bases, leaving 11 bases between their ends. The CDR1 and CDR2 encoded by the germline V gene (reference sequence) are MNHEY and SMNVEV. Including cysteine and phenylalanine, the CDR3 has 12 amino acids. The retained sequence is limited to the CDR3, 36 bases, with the frame set at the first base. Remarks on this clonotype: Its antigen is still unknown. Per-base quality was not reported, and no clone a single base away is much larger than it.

Libraries came from 5' RACE. Instrument used: Illumina HiSeq 2500. A second roughly 6 to 12 cycle PCR used a sample-barcoded 5' primer and a J-beta primer mix. A unique molecular identifier was introduced onto each TCR beta cDNA molecule by a template-switch 5' adaptor carrying 12 random nucleotides. At least 2.5 million CDR3-containing paired-end reads were obtained from each sample. First-strand cDNA synthesis was performed from all RNA using the Mint cDNA synthesis kit, with priming by a TRBC-specific oligonucleotide. Following uracil-DNA glycosylase treatment, a first 18-cycle PCR with universal primers M1SS and BC2_uni_R was performed on all cDNA. The authors' pipeline ran thus. Normalization of each sample was performed by random selection of 1 million high-quality reads, each carrying a distinct molecular identifier. Reads sharing molecular identifiers were discarded rather than binned into consensus sequences. MiTCR, run with a Q25 quality threshold and the strictest error-elimination algorithm, handled CDR3 identification, clonotype clustering and error correction. A nonparametric unseen species model with Euler transformation was used to estimate a lower bound on total TCR beta diversity. TCRdb reprocessed the public reads (quality trimming at Q25 with fastp, clone calling with MiXCR) and kept in-frame beta chains. Each entry merges the rows of one CDR3 protein and shows their most common DNA and genes. These V and J calls derive from TCRdb rather than the authors' analysis. This sample holds 650,000 or so distinct CDR3 sequences; 45% to 60% were observed only once. The ten largest clones represent about 13% of the sample.

The rearrangement joined TRBV27 to TRBJ2-3; matching of 5 bases hints at TRBD2 as the D gene. Source material: blood. The origin of this receptor is an elderly woman in good health. The DNA reads TGTGCCGTGTCGGACTCCACAGATACGCAGTATTTT. Its translation is CAVSDSTDTQYF.